The 32 T cell receptor beta chains presented below share a single source sample, sequenced in a study of blood T cell repertoires in COVID-19. Clones were read by immunoSEQ multiplex PCR, and TCRdb kept only the in-frame ones, dropping some. Found here are 130,000 or so clones, just over 85% of them singletons; the top ten hold less than 2%. Input material: peripheral blood. The origin of the receptors is a woman aged 60-70 years with acute or convalescent COVID-19.

This clone has only a few counts. V is TRBV27 and J is TRBJ2-3, with TRBD2 as a possible D gene (5 bases). This CDR3 region has 13 residues. The V gene lost 2 bases and the J gene lost 3 bases, with 6 bases spanning the gap. CDR1 MNHEY and CDR2 SMNVEV come from the germline V gene (reference sequence). CDR3: CASSLPGTDTQYF. For the CDR3, the DNA is TGTGCCAGCAGTTTACCGGGGACAGATACGCAGTATTTT.

This chain links TRBV28 with TRBJ1-1; 11 nucleotides agree with TRBD1. Trimming at V came to 6 bases and at J to 5 bases, leaving 8 bases not matched to a gene. There are 15 residues in the CDR3. Per germline, CDR1 MDHEN and CDR2 SYDVKM. In DNA, the CDR3 is TGTGCCAGCAGGAGCGGGACAGGGGGTTGGACTGAAGCTTTCTTT. It translates to CASRSGTGGWTEAFF. Variable domain in full (rest from reference TRBV28 and TRBJ1-1): DVKVTQSSRYLVKRTGEKVFLECVQDMDHENMFWYRQDPGLGLRLIYFSYDVKMKEKGDIPEGYSVSREKKERFSLILESASTNQTSMYLCASRSGTGGWTEAFFGQGTRLTVV.

This rearrangement joins TRBV4-1 to TRBJ2-3; 8 bases align to TRBD2. CDR1 and CDR2 (germline): MGHRA, YSYEKL. With 0 bases clipped from V and 5 bases from J, the junction kept 10 bases outside the gene matches. CDR3 size: 17 residues. Written as DNA, the CDR3 is TGCGCCAGCAGCCAAGATTCGACTAGCGAGGTAATAGATACGCAGTATTTT. Its translation is CASSQDSTSEVIDTQYF.

This clone has more than one count but fewer than ten. The sample contains more than one DNA sequence encoding this CDR3. The gene calls are TRBV19 and TRBJ2-3; 7 positions match TRBD1. The CDR3 length is 14 residues. After removal of 4 bases from V and 1 base from J, the junction contained 2 bases not matched to a gene. The germline gives CDR1 LNHDA, CDR2 SQIVND (reference sequence). CDR3 loop: CASSRGQGTDTQYF. The CDR3 DNA is TGTGCCAGTAGTAGAGGACAGGGCACAGATACGCAGTATTTT.

The chain links TRBV30 to TRBJ1-3; 7 bases are shared with TRBD1. Germline V lookup: CDR1 GTSNPN, CDR2 SVGIG (reference sequence). After removal of 2 bases from V and 4 bases from J, the junction contained 11 bases not matched to a gene. The CDR3 consists of 16 residues. CDR3 sequence (DNA): TGTGCCTGGAGTCCAGACCATTCGACAGGGGGAAACACCATATATTTT. Encoded protein: CAWSPDHSTGGNTIYF.

The CDR3 protein is CASSPWGGRGSYNEQFF. The CDR3, as DNA: TGTGCCAGCAGTCCATGGGGGGGACGGGGCTCCTACAATGAGCAGTTCTTC. The chain recombines TRBV6-6 with TRBJ2-1, with TRBD2 matching 7 bases. V was clipped by 5 bases and J by 0 bases; unmatched bases: 10. Germline V CDR1 and CDR2: MNHNY, SVGAGI (reference sequence). The CDR3 has 17 residues.

The V call is TRBV7-2, the J call TRBJ1-1; the match to TRBD1 covers 11 bases. CDR3 length: 14 amino acids. After removal of 5 bases from V and 4 bases from J, the junction contained 3 bases not matched to a gene. The germline V gene encodes CDR1 SGHTA and CDR2 FQGNSA. CDR3 loop: CASSPDRGLTEAFF. For the CDR3, the DNA is TGTGCCAGCAGCCCGGACAGGGGGCTCACTGAAGCTTTCTTT. The whole variable domain, filled in from reference TRBV7-2 and TRBJ1-1, reads GAGVSQSPSNKVTEKGKDVELRCDPISGHTALYWYRQSLGQGLEFLIYFQGNSAPDKSGLPSDRFSAERTGGSVSTLTIQRTQQEDSAVYLCASSPDRGLTEAFFGQGTRLTVV.

The chain uses TRBV5-5 and TRBJ1-4; 7 bases map to TRBD1. The trim removed 1 base at V and 0 bases at J, leaving 6 bases unmatched. This CDR3 spans 17 amino acids. Germline lookup yields CDR1 SGHKS and CDR2 YYEKEE (reference sequence). CDR3 in amino acids: CASSLRGGIATNEKLFF. CDR3 DNA: TGTGCCAGCAGCTTGAGAGGGGGCATAGCAACTAATGAAAAACTGTTTTTT.

This clone was seen a handful of times. CDR3 sequence: CATSSSGTGVSETQYF. The CDR3 DNA is TGTGCCACCAGTAGCAGTGGGACAGGGGTATCGGAGACCCAGTACTTC. The genes are TRBV24-1 and TRBJ2-5; 10 positions agree with TRBD1. The CDR3 contains 16 residues. The germline gives CDR1 KGHDR, CDR2 SFDVKD. The V segment lost 6 bases and the J segment 5 bases; nucleotides outside the gene matches: 11.

V and J are TRBV9 and TRBJ2-2; 11 nucleotides line up with TRBD1. There are 19 residues in the CDR3. Germline V gene lookup returns CDR1 SGDLS and CDR2 YYNGEE. Losses at the gene ends were 4 bases for V and 3 bases for J; bases not matched to a gene: 14. CDR3 DNA: TGTGCCAGCAGCCCCCTCCGGGGGGACAGGGGGAAGGACACCGGGGAGCTGTTTTTT. This sequence encodes CASSPLRGDRGKDTGELFF.

This chain joins TRBV7-9 and TRBJ2-5, with D perhaps TRBD1 (6 bases). The CDR3 length is 15 residues. In germline, CDR1 is SEHNR, CDR2 FQNEAQ (reference sequence). V shed 5 bases and J shed 4 bases, with 17 bases lying between them. This chain's CDR3 is CASSQTTGLGETQYF. In DNA form, the CDR3 reads TGTGCCAGCAGCCAGACCACAGGGTTGGGAGAGACCCAGTACTTC.

The chain recombines TRBV9 with TRBJ2-2; 12 bases map to TRBD2. The CDR3 contains 17 residues. V dropped 2 bases and J dropped 4; count of bases not matched to a gene: 6. Looked up from germline, CDR1 is SGDLS and CDR2 is YYNGEE. The CDR3 DNA follows: TGTGCCAGCAGCGTTCTAGCGGGGGGGCCCAGCACCGGGGAGCTGTTTTTT. It codes for CASSVLAGGPSTGELFF.

In the case of this clone: This specimen includes other DNA sequences encoding the same CDR3. The chain links TRBV18 to TRBJ2-1; TRBD1 matches 7 bases. The CDR3 is 14 residues long. Trimming at V came to 3 bases and at J to 2 bases, leaving 1 base not matched to a gene. CDR1 is KGHSH, CDR2 LQKENI, per germline. CDR3 nucleotide sequence: TGTGCCAGCTCACCGACAGGGCCCTACAATGAGCAGTTCTTC. It is translated as CASSPTGPYNEQFF.

The chain joins TRBV7-8 to TRBJ1-1; TRBD1 might be the D (6 bases). Deletions cut 5 bases from V and 8 bases from J, with 21 bases between. Germline V gene sequence: CDR1 SGHVS, CDR2 FQNEAQ. The CDR3 is 15 amino acids. CDR3 protein: CASSRRYGQLGEAFF. In DNA, the CDR3 is TGTGCCAGCAGCCGGAGATACGGACAGTTAGGGGAAGCTTTCTTT.

The gene calls are TRBV9 and TRBJ2-6; D possibly corresponds to TRBD1 (7 bases). Trimming shortened V by 4 bases and J by 2 bases, and 10 bases separated the two germline ends. The CDR3 is made up of 15 amino acids. Germline CDR1 reads SGDLS; CDR2 reads YYNGEE. For the CDR3, the DNA is TGTGCCAGCAGCCCCAGGGGGGCTGGGGCCAACGTCCTGACTTTC. Its protein product is CASSPRGAGANVLTF.

V is TRBV5-4 and J is TRBJ1-2; TRBD1 aligns across 12 bases. V was pared by 3 bases and J by 4 bases, with 10 bases of the junction left unmatched. The CDR3 is 17 residues long. CDR1 SGHNT and CDR2 YYREEE come from the germline V gene (reference sequence). The CDR3 DNA sequence: TGTGCCAGCAGCTCACCTCCGGGACAGGGGGCGGTCTATGGCTACACCTTC. Amino acid sequence: CASSSPPGQGAVYGYTF.

The chain joins TRBV25-1 to TRBJ1-2; no reliable D call. Germline lookup yields CDR1 MGHDK and CDR2 SYGVNS. The CDR3 length is 12 residues. V lost 1 base and J lost 3, with 3 bases in between. This CDR3 is CASSEFDYGYTF. The CDR3 nucleotides are TGTGCCAGCAGTGAATTCGACTATGGCTACACCTTC.

The chain carries TRBV5-5 and TRBJ1-4, with TRBD1 identical over 9 bases. V lost 4 bases, J lost 8 bases, and 15 bases stayed unmatched. Germline loops: CDR1 SGHKS, CDR2 YYEKEE (reference sequence). This CDR3 is 17 amino acids long. The chain's CDR3 is CASSPRTGAEWEEKLFF. The CDR3 DNA sequence: TGTGCCAGCAGCCCGAGGACAGGGGCGGAATGGGAAGAAAAACTGTTTTTT.

The chain combines TRBV6-2 or TRBV6-3 with TRBJ1-2; tentatively, D is TRBD1 (5 bases). The germline gives CDR1 MNHEY, CDR2 SVGEGT. The V end was cut by 6 bases, the J end by 2 bases, with 13 bases between. The CDR3 is made up of 14 amino acids. Here the CDR3 DNA reads TGTGCCAGCAGCCCGGCAGGGCGGAACTATGGCTACACCTTC. Translation gives CASSPAGRNYGYTF.

V is TRBV24-1 and J is TRBJ1-5; unclear D gene. The V and J ends lost 2 bases and 3 bases respectively, with 4 bases between them. CDR3 size: 13 residues. Germline V gene lookup returns CDR1 KGHDR and CDR2 SFDVKD. CDR3: CATSDSINQPQHF. The CDR3 nucleotides are TGTGCCACCAGTGATTCCATCAATCAGCCCCAGCATTTT.

The gene calls are TRBV11-2 and TRBJ1-2, with TRBD1 identical over 9 bases. Germline V gene data show CDR1 as SGHAT and CDR2 as FQNNGV. The ends lost 5 bases at V and 7 bases at J; junction bases unmatched: 8. The CDR3 loop spans 14 amino acids. The chain's CDR3 is CASSEGQGRGGYTF. The CDR3 DNA reads TGTGCCAGCAGCGAGGGACAGGGAAGGGGTGGCTACACCTTC.

This sequence joins TRBV28 and TRBJ1-2; 7 bases map to TRBD1. V shed 5 bases, J shed 4 bases, and the junction held 1 base outside the gene matches. This CDR3 is built from 12 residues. CDR1 is MDHEN, CDR2 SYDVKM, per germline. The CDR3 DNA is TGTGCCAGCAGTCGGGACAGCTATGGCTACACCTTC. Amino acids: CASSRDSYGYTF.

This clone was found a few times. The rearrangement joins TRBV28 to TRBJ1-3; D is perhaps TRBD1 (6 bases). CDR3 length: 15 amino acids. Germline V gene sequence: CDR1 MDHEN, CDR2 SYDVKM. The V end lost 8 bases, the J end lost 4 bases, and 18 bases lay between the germline ends. The CDR3 loop is CASEALGGLGNTIYF. CDR3 nucleotide sequence: TGTGCCAGCGAGGCCTTAGGGGGACTAGGAAACACCATATATTTT.

The rearrangement joins TRBV3-1 (or the pseudogene TRBV3-2) to TRBJ1-1; the match to TRBD1 covers 7 bases. Germline V lookup: CDR1 LGHDT, CDR2 YNNKEL (reference sequence). The CDR3 runs 14 residues. The trim removed 4 bases at V and 4 bases at J, leaving 6 bases unmatched. This CDR3 reads CASSLADRTTEAFF. For the CDR3, the DNA is TGTGCCAGCAGCCTAGCGGACAGGACCACTGAAGCTTTCTTT.

This clone has a single count. The V gene is TRBV2, the J gene TRBJ2-5, with 7 bases matching TRBD1. The CDR3 length is 12 residues. Germline assignment: CDR1 SNHLY and CDR2 FYNNEI. The J segment lost 5 bases and the V segment lost 7 bases, leaving 4 bases of the junction unmatched. The CDR3 nucleotides read TGTGCCAGCATGACAGGGATGGAGACCCAGTACTTC. This encodes CASMTGMETQYF.

This rearrangement joins TRBV18 to TRBJ1-2; 7 nucleotides line up with TRBD1. The trim removed 3 bases at V and 6 bases at J, leaving 4 bases unmatched. From germline, CDR1 is KGHSH and CDR2 LQKENI. This CDR3 contains 13 residues. CDR3 nucleotides: TGTGCCAGCTCACCCGGGGACAGTGATGGCTACACCTTC. Amino acids: CASSPGDSDGYTF.

The chain uses TRBV19 and TRBJ2-3, with 9 bases fitting TRBD2. CDR3 size: 16 residues. With 5 bases clipped from V and 8 bases from J, the junction kept 14 bases outside the gene matches. Germline CDR1 and CDR2: LNHDA and SQIVND (reference sequence). CDR3 in DNA: TGTGCCAGTAGTGCCGCGGGGGGGCCCTCCCGGGCTACGCAGTATTTT. Amino acid sequence: CASSAAGGPSRATQYF. Based on the CDR3 plus reference TRBV19 and TRBJ2-3, the full variable domain is DGGITQSPKYLFRKEGQNVTLSCEQNLNHDAMYWYRQDPGQGLRLIYYSQIVNDFQKGDIAEGYSVSREKKESFPLTVTSAQKNPTAFYLCASSAAGGPSRATQYFGPGTRLTVL.

The chain employs TRBV30 and TRBJ1-2, with a tentative D call TRBD1 (6 bases). The CDR3 is 13 residues long. Germline values: CDR1 GTSNPN, CDR2 SVGIG (reference sequence). Trimming pared 0 bases from V and 8 bases from J, leaving 13 bases between. The CDR3: CAWSVAGGVGYTF. The CDR3 coding sequence is TGTGCCTGGAGTGTAGCTGGGGGCGTCGGCTACACCTTC. Using reference TRBV30 and TRBJ1-2 for the parts outside the CDR3, the full variable domain is SQTIHQWPATLVQPVGSPLSLECTVEGTSNPNLYWYRQAAGRGLQLLFYSVGIGQISSEVPQNLSASRPQDRQFILSSKKLLLSDSGFYLCAWSVAGGVGYTFGSGTRLTVV.

The J gene is TRBJ2-7, the V gene TRBV3-1 (or the pseudogene TRBV3-2), with 7 nucleotides matching TRBD1. The V gene's germline CDR1 is LGHDT and CDR2 YNNKEL (reference sequence). This CDR3 is built from 16 residues. V trimming: 4 bases; J trimming: 3 bases; junction bases outside the gene matches: 12. CDR3 DNA: TGTGCCAGCAGCCCAGAACTTGACAGGGTGAACTACGAGCAGTACTTC. Residues: CASSPELDRVNYEQYF.

V and J are TRBV15 and TRBJ1-3; D may be TRBD1 (5 bases). Trimming removed 3 bases from V and 4 bases from J, with 10 bases in between. Looked up from germline, CDR1 is LNHNV and CDR2 is YYDKDF (reference sequence). CDR3 size: 14 residues. CDR3 sequence: CATSSQGLGNTIYF. The DNA of the CDR3 is TGTGCCACCAGCAGTCAGGGTCTCGGAAACACCATATATTTT.

The chain couples TRBV3-1 (or the pseudogene TRBV3-2) to TRBJ1-4; D perhaps matches TRBD1 (5 bases). Trimming left V 0 bases short and J 8 bases short, with 10 bases between. CDR1 and CDR2 (germline): LGHDT, YNNKEL (reference sequence). This CDR3 contains 14 residues. The CDR3 spells CASSQEWRGEKLFF. Here the CDR3 DNA reads TGTGCCAGCAGCCAAGAATGGCGGGGGGAAAAACTGTTTTTT.

This clone was recorded a few times. This chain joins TRBV10-2 and TRBJ1-6; 7 positions agree with TRBD1. V shed 6 bases and J 4 bases; nucleotides not matched to a gene: 0. This CDR3 has 13 residues. Looked up from germline, CDR1 is WSHSY and CDR2 is SAAADI. In DNA form, the CDR3 reads TGCGCCAGCAGCAGGGGGTATAATTCACCCCTCCACTTT. This gives the protein CASSRGYNSPLHF.